This T cell receptor (beta chain) derives from a study of glioma-infiltrating T cells after dendritic cell vaccination. Repertoires were generated with immunoSEQ multiplex PCR, while TCRdb's copy carries only in-frame clones and drops some. The table includes more than 95,000 clones, roughly 79% detected once. Sample: blood, taken before dendritic cell vaccination. The sequence came from a human donor with glioblastoma.

CDR3 coding DNA: TGTGCCAGCAGCGTAGGAGGGGGGGGTTTATCTTCCGATGGCTACACCTTC. This sequence encodes CASSVGGGGLSSDGYTF. The gene calls are TRBV9 and TRBJ1-2; possible D gene TRBD1, 6 bases. Trimming pared 0 bases from V and 6 bases from J, leaving 21 bases between. Germline CDR1 and CDR2: SGDLS and YYNGEE. The CDR3 length is 17 residues.